The 17 T cell receptor beta chains below were found in one sample sequenced in a study of shared clonotypes between healthy human individuals. Using immunoSEQ multiplex PCR, the repertoire was profiled, and TCRdb retains in-frame clones only, with some absent. There are under 550,000 clones in the sample; about 96% occur only once, and about 0.064% lies in the top ten. The sample consisted of naive CD4+ T cells sorted from blood. Specified subset: CD45RA+ positively selected. The origin of the receptors is a woman younger than 45 in good health.

This clone has a single count. The chain couples TRBV7-2 to TRBJ2-7, with 8 bases identical to TRBD2. There are 14 residues in the CDR3. Germline CDR1 and CDR2: SGHTA and FQGNSA. The ends lost 5 bases at V and 5 bases at J; junction bases unmatched: 8. The CDR3 DNA reads as TGTGCCAGCAGCCCCCGGGGGGGAATTAACGAGCAGTACTTC. This encodes CASSPRGGINEQYF.

The CDR3: CASSFKSAFSNTGELFF. Written as DNA, the CDR3 is TGCGCCAGCAGCTTTAAAAGCGCGTTCTCGAACACCGGGGAGCTGTTTTTT. J is TRBJ2-2 and V is TRBV5-1, with D uncertain. Germline V gives CDR1 SGHRS, CDR2 YFSETQ. V lost 2 bases, J lost 0 bases, and 14 bases lay in between. The CDR3 length is 17 residues.

The sample holds one count of this clone. This chain links TRBV28 with TRBJ2-5, with 9 bases matching TRBD1. This CDR3 is 15 amino acids long. The V and J ends lost 6 bases and 4 bases, in that order; junction bases with no gene match: 9. Germline V lookup: CDR1 MDHEN, CDR2 SYDVKM. CDR3 in amino acids: CASSTQGAGGETQYF. CDR3 nucleotide sequence: TGTGCCAGCAGCACACAGGGGGCCGGTGGAGAGACCCAGTACTTC.

The chain combines TRBV29-1 with TRBJ1-4; D not resolved. Germline V gives CDR1 SQVTM, CDR2 ANQGSEA. The CDR3 length is 11 residues. Trimming took 5 bases from V and 6 from J, leaving 7 bases between them. The CDR3 nucleotides read TGCAGCGTTCCCCGGGATGAAAAACTGTTTTTT. This codes for CSVPRDEKLFF.

V usage is TRBV28 and J usage is TRBJ2-7; TRBD1 matches at 9 bases. Germline CDR1 reads MDHEN; CDR2 reads SYDVKM. The CDR3 length is 16 residues. V shed 5 bases and J 4 bases; nucleotides not matched to a gene: 12. For the CDR3, the DNA is TGTGCCAGCAGTATCGGACAGGGGCGCGCCTCATACGAGCAGTACTTC. This codes for CASSIGQGRASYEQYF.

This chain joins TRBV2 and TRBJ2-7; 9 bases agree with TRBD1. J was trimmed by 5 bases and V by 7 bases; bases with no gene match: 6. The germline V gene has CDR1 SNHLY and CDR2 FYNNEI. The CDR3 sequence is 13 residues long. CDR3 region: CASTEDRGDEQYF. Written as DNA, the CDR3 is TGTGCCAGCACTGAGGACAGGGGCGACGAGCAGTACTTC. The full variable domain, in which reference TRBV2 and TRBJ2-7 provide the parts outside the CDR3, is EPEVTQTPSHQVTQMGQEVILRCVPISNHLYFYWYRQILGQKVEFLVSFYNNEISEKSEIFDDQFSVERPDGSNFTLKIRSTKLEDSAMYFCASTEDRGDEQYFGPGTRLTVT.

This clone came up once. The chain combines TRBV5-3 with TRBJ2-1; no clear D. TRBV5-3 is sorted into the ORF group, with uncertain function. The V gene lost 7 bases and the J gene lost 14 bases, with 16 bases spanning the gap. CDR3 length: 11 amino acids. The CDR3 reads CARWRRVGEFF. CDR3 coding DNA: TGTGCCAGATGGCGACGGGTAGGAGAGTTCTTC.

Comment on this clone: The sample contains more than one DNA sequence encoding this CDR3. The chain is built from TRBV28 and TRBJ1-2; D gene ambiguous. The CDR3 contains 13 residues. Deletions cut 6 bases from V and 2 bases from J, with 10 bases between. The V gene's germline CDR1 is MDHEN and CDR2 SYDVKM. CDR3 DNA: TGTGCCAGCAGACCGACTGCGAACTATGGCTACACCTTC. Amino acids: CASRPTANYGYTF.

This chain links TRBV7-9 with TRBJ2-7, with 12 bases fitting TRBD1. Per germline, CDR1 SEHNR and CDR2 FQNEAQ (reference sequence). J gave up 5 bases and V 5 bases, and 7 bases lay outside the gene matches. This CDR3 is built from 15 residues. The CDR3 here is CASSPGTGGWNEQYF. CDR3 nucleotide sequence: TGTGCCAGCAGCCCAGGGACAGGGGGCTGGAACGAGCAGTACTTC.

V usage is TRBV5-1 and J usage is TRBJ2-7; 10 bases agree with TRBD1. The CDR3 loop spans 18 amino acids. The V gene end was trimmed by 4 bases and the J gene end by 1 base; junction bases not matched to a gene: 14. Per germline, CDR1 SGHRS and CDR2 YFSETQ. The CDR3 is CASSPGTGAIGGSYEQYF. CDR3 DNA sequence: TGCGCCAGCAGCCCCGGGACAGGGGCCATCGGGGGTTCCTACGAGCAGTACTTC. The variable domain in full, with the rest retrieved from reference TRBV5-1 and TRBJ2-7, is KAGVTQTPRYLIKTRGQQVTLSCSPISGHRSVSWYQQTPGQGLQFLFEYFSETQRNKGNFPGRFSGRQFSNSRSEMNVSTLELGDSALYLCASSPGTGAIGGSYEQYFGPGTRLTVT.

A few counts support this clone. V gene TRBV5-8 combines with J gene TRBJ1-5; no firm D call. The CDR3 is 12 residues long. Trimming shortened V by 3 bases and J by 2 bases, and 3 bases separated the two germline ends. CDR1 SGHTS and CDR2 YDEGEE come from the germline V gene. The chain's CDR3 is CASSWGNQPQHF. Written as DNA, the CDR3 is TGTGCCAGCAGCTGGGGCAATCAGCCCCAGCATTTT.

The chain combines TRBV5-5 with TRBJ2-2; D tentatively fits TRBD1 or TRBD2 (5 bases each). V dropped 4 bases and J dropped 0 bases, with 10 bases sitting between them. Germline CDR1 and CDR2: SGHKS and YYEKEE (reference sequence). The CDR3 sequence is 15 residues long. CDR3 region: CASSHGTTNTGELFF. The DNA for the CDR3 is TGTGCCAGCAGCCACGGGACGACGAACACCGGGGAGCTGTTTTTT.

V usage is TRBV15 and J usage is TRBJ1-3; tentative D call: TRBD1 (5 bases). V lost 8 bases and J lost 8, with 13 bases in between. This CDR3 spans 12 amino acids. CDR1 and CDR2 (germline): LNHNV, YYDKDF (reference sequence). CDR3 in DNA: TGTGCCACCGGCACTATGGGGGACACCATATATTTT. The encoded protein is CATGTMGDTIYF.

The chain uses TRBV19 and TRBJ1-5; 10 nucleotides align to TRBD1. The CDR3 sequence is 16 residues long. Germline lookup yields CDR1 LNHDA and CDR2 SQIVND (reference sequence). The trim removed 3 bases at V and 1 base at J, leaving 3 bases unmatched. In DNA, the CDR3 is TGTGCCAGTAGTATGACAGGGGGCCGAAGCAATCAGCCCCAGCATTTT. This translates into CASSMTGGRSNQPQHF. The full variable domain, in which reference TRBV19 and TRBJ1-5 provide the parts outside the CDR3, is DGGITQSPKYLFRKEGQNVTLSCEQNLNHDAMYWYRQDPGQGLRLIYYSQIVNDFQKGDIAEGYSVSREKKESFPLTVTSAQKNPTAFYLCASSMTGGRSNQPQHFGDGTRLSIL.

The chain has TRBV18 and TRBJ1-5; D remains unclear. Germline-derived CDR1 and CDR2 are KGHSH and LQKENI. V lost 5 bases, J lost 1 base, and 6 bases lay in between. This CDR3 is built from 13 residues. The CDR3 nucleotides read TGTGCCAGCTCATCTGACAGCAATCAGCCCCAGCATTTT. Residues: CASSSDSNQPQHF.

The chain uses TRBV6-5 and TRBJ2-7; D might be TRBD1 or TRBD2, each matching 6 bases. Germline-derived CDR1 and CDR2 are MNHEY and SVGAGI. The CDR3 contains 13 residues. V was trimmed by 8 bases and J by 2 bases, leaving 13 bases between them. CDR3 sequence reads: CASWRGEAYEQYF. The CDR3 nucleotides are TGTGCCAGCTGGAGGGGGGAAGCCTACGAGCAGTACTTC.

The CDR3 loop is CASSPQGESYEQYF. The CDR3 DNA is TGTGCCAGCAGCCCACAGGGGGAATCCTACGAGCAGTACTTC. The genes are TRBV7-3 and TRBJ2-7; 8 bases are shared with TRBD1. The CDR3 is 14 amino acids. Germline V lookup: CDR1 SGHTA, CDR2 FQGTGA. The V gene end was trimmed by 5 bases and the J gene end by 1 base; junction bases not matched to a gene: 4. Drawing the rest from reference TRBV7-3 and TRBJ2-7, the complete variable domain is GAGVSQTPSNKVTEKGKYVELRCDPISGHTALYWYRQSLGQGPEFLIYFQGTGAADDSGLPNDRFFAVRPEGSVSTLKIQRTERGDSAVYLCASSPQGESYEQYFGPGTRLTVT.